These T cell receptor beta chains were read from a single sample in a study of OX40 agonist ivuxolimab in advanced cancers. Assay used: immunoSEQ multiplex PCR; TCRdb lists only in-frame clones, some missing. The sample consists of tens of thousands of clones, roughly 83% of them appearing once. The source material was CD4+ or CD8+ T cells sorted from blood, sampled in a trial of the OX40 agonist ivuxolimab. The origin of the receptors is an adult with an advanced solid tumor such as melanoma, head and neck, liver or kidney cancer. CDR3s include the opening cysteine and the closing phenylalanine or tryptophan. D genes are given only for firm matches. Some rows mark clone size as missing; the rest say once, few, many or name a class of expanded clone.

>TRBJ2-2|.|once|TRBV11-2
TGTGCCAGCAGACCCACTAGCTACACCGGGGAGCTGTTTTTT
CASRPTSYTGELFF
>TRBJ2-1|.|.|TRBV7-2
TGTGCCAGCAGCTTGGGAGTCCGGTCCTACAATGAGCAGTTCTTC
CASSLGVRSYNEQFF
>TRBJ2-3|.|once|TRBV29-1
TGCAGCGTTGCAGGGCGGGGAACAGATACGCAGTATTTT
CSVAGRGTDTQYF
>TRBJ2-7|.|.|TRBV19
TGTGCCAGTAGTACCGTCCCCGAGAGGGGGAAAACCTACGAGCAGTACTTC
CASSTVPERGKTYEQYF
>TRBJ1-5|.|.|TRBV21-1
TGTGCCAGCAGCAAAGGGGATGGACAGCGCAATCAGCCCCAGCATTTT
CASSKGDGQRNQPQHF
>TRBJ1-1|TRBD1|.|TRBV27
TGTGCCAGCAGAAGACAGGGTTTGGGCACTGAAGCTTTCTTT
CASRRQGLGTEAFF
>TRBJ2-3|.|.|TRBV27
TGTGCCAGCAGTTTCTTAGGGGGATTCGCAGATACGCAGTATTTT
CASSFLGGFADTQYF
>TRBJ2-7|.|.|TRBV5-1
TGCGCCAGCAGCTTGGCCTTGCGACAGGATGGCTACGAGCAGTACTTC
CASSLALRQDGYEQYF
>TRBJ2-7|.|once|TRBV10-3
TGTGCCATCAGACCGGACGCCTTAGCCTACGAGCAGTACTTC
CAIRPDALAYEQYF
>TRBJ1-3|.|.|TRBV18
TGTGCCAGCTCACTCCGCGGGAAGGAGGCCCCAAACACCATATATTTT
CASSLRGKEAPNTIYF
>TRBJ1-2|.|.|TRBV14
TGTGCCAGCAGCCGGGGACCCTATGGCTACACCTTC
CASSRGPYGYTF
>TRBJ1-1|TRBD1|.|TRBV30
TGTGCCTGGAGCAACTTGGACAGGGCGAACACTGAAGCTTTCTTT
CAWSNLDRANTEAFF
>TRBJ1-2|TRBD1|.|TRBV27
TGTGCCAGCAGTACGGGACAGGGGGCGCACGGCTACACCTTC
CASSTGQGAHGYTF
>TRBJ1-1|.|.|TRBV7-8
TGTGCCAGCAGCGTCGGACAAAGGCCTGAAGCTTTCTTT
CASSVGQRPEAFF
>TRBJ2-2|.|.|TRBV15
TGTGCCACCAGCAGAGAGCAGGGGCCGACCGGGGAGCTGTTTTTT
CATSREQGPTGELFF
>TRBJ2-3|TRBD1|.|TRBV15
TGTGCCACCAGCCAGATACGGACAGGGTCACCGCCTACCCACAGATACGCCACAGATACGCAGTATTTT
CATSQIRTGSPPTHRYATDTQYF
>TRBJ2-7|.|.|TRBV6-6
TGTGCCAGCAGTTACTCGGGCGGGAACTCCTACGAGCAGTACTTC
CASSYSGGNSYEQYF
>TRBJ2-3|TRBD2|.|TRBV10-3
TGTGCCATCAGGGGAGCGGGGCCAGGAGATACGCAGTATTTT
CAIRGAGPGDTQYF
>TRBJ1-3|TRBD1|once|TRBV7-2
TGTGCCAGCAGCTTAGAGACAGGGATCACTGGAAACACCATATATTTT
CASSLETGITGNTIYF
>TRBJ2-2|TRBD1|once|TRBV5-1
TGCGCCAGCAGCTTGGGACAGGGGCCCGGGGAGCTGTTTTTT
CASSLGQGPGELFF
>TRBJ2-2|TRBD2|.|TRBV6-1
TGTGCCAGCAGTGAGGGACTAGCGGGGACCACCGGGGAGCTGTTTTTT
CASSEGLAGTTGELFF
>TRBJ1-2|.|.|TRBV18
TGTGCCAGCTCACCGCTCGGGGCCGGCTATGGCTACACCTTC
CASSPLGAGYGYTF
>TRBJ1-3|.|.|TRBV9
TGTGCCAGCAGCGAAAACTCTGGAAACACCATATATTTT
CASSENSGNTIYF
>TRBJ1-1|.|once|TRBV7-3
TGTGCCAGCAGCTTGCGACAGAACACTGAAGCTTTCTTT
CASSLRQNTEAFF
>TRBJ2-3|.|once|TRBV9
TGTGCCAGCAGCGTAGGGGATTGGGCTGCTAGCACAGATACGCAGTATTTT
CASSVGDWAASTDTQYF
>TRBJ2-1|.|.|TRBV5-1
TGCGCCAGCAGCACGGGGCCGTATTTTTACAATGAGCAGTTCTTC
CASSTGPYFYNEQFF
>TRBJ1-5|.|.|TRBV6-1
TGTGCCAGCAGTGGGCAGAGGGTAAGCAATCAGCCCCAGCATTTT
CASSGQRVSNQPQHF
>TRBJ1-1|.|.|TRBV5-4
TGTGCCAGCAGCCAGGGTAGGACTGAAGCTTTCTTT
CASSQGRTEAFF
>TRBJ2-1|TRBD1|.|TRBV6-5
TGTGCCAGCAGCCGCGGACAGGAGACCTACAATGAGCAGTTCTTC
CASSRGQETYNEQFF
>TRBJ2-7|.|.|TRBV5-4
TGTGCCAGCAGCCTGCAGGGGAGCGGGGTCGAGCAGTACTTC
CASSLQGSGVEQYF
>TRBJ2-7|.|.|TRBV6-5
TGTGCCAGCAGTTACAGACTAGGGGGCTCCTACGAGCAGTACTTC
CASSYRLGGSYEQYF
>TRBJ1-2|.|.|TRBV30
TGTGCCTGGAGCGCGTGGGGGGTGAAGAGCTATGGCTACACCTTC
CAWSAWGVKSYGYTF
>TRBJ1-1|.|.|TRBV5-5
TGTGCCAGCAGGGAAGGACCTCTGAACACTGAAGCTTTCTTT
CASREGPLNTEAFF
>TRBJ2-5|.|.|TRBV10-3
TGTGCCATCAGTGAGTCGCCGGAAGAGACCCAGTACTTC
CAISESPEETQYF
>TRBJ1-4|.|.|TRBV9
TGTGCCAGCAGCGCTCAACTTTCTGAAAAACTGTTTTTT
CASSAQLSEKLFF
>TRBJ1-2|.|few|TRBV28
TGTGCCAGCAGTTTATGGGACCCAGGGACTAACTATGGCTACACCTTC
CASSLWDPGTNYGYTF
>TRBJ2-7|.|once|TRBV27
TGTGCCAGCAGCCCAAGGGGGTTCTACGAGCAGTACTTC
CASSPRGFYEQYF
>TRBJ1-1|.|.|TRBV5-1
TGCGCCAGCAGCAACCAACAGGGCTATTACACTGAAGCTTTCTTT
CASSNQQGYYTEAFF
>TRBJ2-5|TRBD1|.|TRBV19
TGTGCCAGTAGCCAACAGGGGGCGGACGAGACCCAGTACTTC
CASSQQGADETQYF
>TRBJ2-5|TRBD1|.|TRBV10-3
TGTGCCATCAGTAGTCCTACCGGGACAGGGACCTTGGAGACCCAGTACTTC
CAISSPTGTGTLETQYF
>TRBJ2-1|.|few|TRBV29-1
TGCAGCGTTACAAGATCGGTCAATGAGCAGTTCTTC
CSVTRSVNEQFF
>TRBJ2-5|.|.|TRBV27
TGTGCCAGCAGTGCCAGGGGAAGAGGGGAGACCCAGTACTTC
CASSARGRGETQYF
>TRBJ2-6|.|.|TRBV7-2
TGTGCCAGCAGCTTATGGGGGGTCTCCGGGGCCAACGTCCTGACTTTC
CASSLWGVSGANVLTF
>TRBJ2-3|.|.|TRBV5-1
TGCGCCAGCAGCTTGTACAGTGATACGCAGTATTTT
CASSLYSDTQYF
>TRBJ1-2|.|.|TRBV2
TGTGCCAGCAGCGATATCTCGGACTATGGCTACACCTTC
CASSDISDYGYTF
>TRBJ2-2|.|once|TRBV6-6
TGTGCCAGCAGTTACTCAATGGGGGTTGCGGGGGAGCTGTTTTTT
CASSYSMGVAGELFF
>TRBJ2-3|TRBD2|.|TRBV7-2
TGTGCCAGCAGCTTAGTTCGGGGGGGCACAGATACGCAGTATTTT
CASSLVRGGTDTQYF